Below are 12 T cell receptor beta chains sequenced from a single sample in a study of blood T cell repertoires in COVID-19. Sequencing used immunoSEQ multiplex PCR; TCRdb keeps in-frame clones, though not all of them. Of 150,000 or so clones in the sample, more than 85% were seen once. Sequencing was performed on peripheral blood. Receptors were obtained from a woman aged 55-70 years with COVID-19, enrolled during active disease.

The chain recombines TRBV11-1 with TRBJ2-5, with TRBD2 matching 10 bases. J was trimmed by 6 bases and V by 5 bases; bases with no gene match: 9. Germline CDR1 SGHAT, CDR2 FQDESV (reference sequence). This CDR3 has 15 residues. Written as DNA, the CDR3 is TGTGCCAGCAGCCCGAGGGGGACTAGCGAAAAGACCCAGTACTTC. It codes for CASSPRGTSEKTQYF. The full variable domain, its missing parts supplied by reference TRBV11-1 and TRBJ2-5, is EAEVAQSPRYKITEKSQAVAFWCDPISGHATLYWYRQILGQGPELLVQFQDESVVDDSQLPKDRFSAERLKGVDSTLKIQPAELGDSAMYLCASSPRGTSEKTQYFGPGTRLLVL.

The V and J genes are TRBV7-8 and TRBJ1-1; the D gene is possibly TRBD1 (5 bases). Germline V lookup: CDR1 SGHVS, CDR2 FQNEAQ. V lost 2 bases, J lost 9 bases, and 19 bases lay in between. The CDR3 has 15 amino acids. The CDR3 is CASSLSTPSGGKAFF. CDR3 nucleotides: TGTGCCAGCAGCTTAAGTACCCCATCGGGGGGAAAAGCTTTCTTT.

The V and J genes are TRBV5-4 and TRBJ2-2; D is perhaps TRBD1 (5 bases). V gave up 2 bases and J gave up 4 bases, with 9 bases separating them. The germline CDR1 and CDR2 sequences are SGHNT and YYREEE (reference sequence). The CDR3 extends over 14 amino acids. Here the CDR3 DNA reads TGTGCCAGCAGCTTCCCAGGGTCCACCGGGGAGCTGTTTTTT. Translated, it gives CASSFPGSTGELFF.

About this clone: An end of the junction differs from the germline gene, which may be a read error. V gene TRBV7-3 combines with J gene TRBJ2-2, with 10 positions matching TRBD1. The CDR3 runs 17 residues. In germline, CDR1 is SGHTA, CDR2 FQGTGA. The CDR3 DNA reads as TGTGCCAGCAGCTACCAGCGACAGGGGGCGAAAACCGGGGAGCTGTTTTTT. This sequence encodes CASSYQRQGAKTGELFF.

The chain joins TRBV7-9 to TRBJ2-2, with 9 nucleotides matching TRBD2. V trimming: 3 bases; J trimming: 5 bases; junction bases outside the gene matches: 7. The CDR3 has 16 residues. CDR1 and CDR2 (germline): SEHNR, FQNEAQ (reference sequence). The DNA of the CDR3 is TGTGCCAGCAGCTTGAGGCGGCGGGGGGGAACCGGGGAGCTGTTTTTT. Amino acid sequence: CASSLRRRGGTGELFF.

The chain links TRBV27 to TRBJ2-7; 9 bases align to TRBD1. The junction had 10 bases not matched to a gene; V was cut back by 2 bases and J by 5 bases. The CDR3 contains 16 residues. Germline V lookup: CDR1 MNHEY, CDR2 SMNVEV (reference sequence). CDR3 loop: CASSLGVGTGINEQYF. The CDR3 region has the DNA TGTGCCAGCAGTTTAGGGGTGGGGACAGGGATCAACGAGCAGTACTTC.

The CDR3 is CASSEGGHNYEQYF. As DNA, the CDR3 is TGTGCCAGCAGTGAAGGGGGACACAACTACGAGCAGTACTTC. This sequence joins TRBV6-1 and TRBJ2-7; perhaps TRBD1 as D (6 bases). Trimming pared 1 base from V and 3 bases from J, leaving 10 bases between. This CDR3 comprises 14 residues. Germline-derived CDR1 and CDR2 are MNHNS and SASEGT.

The chain is built from TRBV6-2 or TRBV6-3 and TRBJ1-5, with D perhaps matching TRBD1 (6 bases). The CDR3 contains 13 residues. CDR1 is MNHEY and CDR2 is SVGEGT in the germline V gene. V gave up 4 bases and J gave up 6 bases, with 10 bases separating them. CDR3 protein: CASSFGQSQPQHF. In DNA, the CDR3 is TGTGCCAGCAGTTTCGGACAGAGTCAGCCCCAGCATTTT.

The rearrangement links TRBV6-5 to TRBJ1-2; 7 nucleotides match TRBD1. V lost 7 bases and J lost 7; bases outside the gene matches: 12. The V gene's germline CDR1 is MNHEY and CDR2 SVGAGI. This CDR3 spans 14 amino acids. CDR3 protein: CASNNQGGAGGYTF. The CDR3 nucleotides are TGTGCCAGCAATAATCAGGGGGGCGCGGGTGGCTACACCTTC.

In regard to this clone: Other nucleotide sequences in the sample specify the same CDR3. CDR3 amino acids: CASSIRGPDSPLHF. The CDR3 DNA reads as TGTGCCAGTAGTATTCGAGGTCCGGATTCACCCCTCCACTTT. The rearrangement uses TRBV19 and TRBJ1-6; the D is unclear. Germline CDR1 and CDR2: LNHDA and SQIVND (reference sequence). V lost 3 bases to trimming and J lost 8 bases, with 11 bases between them. The CDR3 runs 14 residues.

CDR3 bases: TGCGCCAGCAGCCAAGATTACGGGGGGCGCGCCGAGCAGTACTTC. Protein: CASSQDYGGRAEQYF. The genes are TRBV4-3 and TRBJ2-7; a weak D match, TRBD2 (7 bases). The V end was cut by 0 bases, the J end by 6 bases, with 15 bases between. CDR1 is LGHNA and CDR2 is YSLEER in the germline V gene. CDR3 length: 15 amino acids.

A single count supports this clone. This chain connects TRBV7-2 to TRBJ1-2, with 8 bases fitting TRBD1. This CDR3 comprises 15 residues. Germline values: CDR1 SGHTA, CDR2 FQGNSA. J was trimmed by 4 bases and V by 2 bases; bases with no gene match: 6. CDR3 sequence: CASSLPGGQVYGYTF. CDR3 bases: TGTGCCAGCAGCTTACCGGGGGGACAGGTCTATGGCTACACCTTC.